This is a list of T cell receptor beta chains from one sample in a study of spatial heterogeneity in lung cancer. TCRdb reanalysed the 5' RACE reads using MiXCR and keeps one entry per CDR3 protein. The table includes over 2,000 distinct CDR3 sequences, roughly a fifth detected once. This specimen was lung tumor tissue, taken at surgery. The receptors stem from a male donor with early-stage non-small cell lung cancer. Each CDR3 is given with its conserved first and last residue. Fields, in order: D gene, clone size, J gene, V gene, CDR3 protein, CDR3 DNA. D genes are given only for firm matches. Expanded clones get a size class; other rows say once, few or many, or leave the size out.

>-|medium-sized|TRBJ2-7|TRBV6-5
CASRLQGTNEQYF
TGTGCCAGCAGATTACAGGGAACGAACGAGCAGTACTTC
>TRBD2|-|TRBJ2-7|TRBV4-2
CASSQLAGKYEQYF
TGTGCCAGCAGCCAACTAGCGGGGAAATACGAGCAGTACTTC
>TRBD1|many|TRBJ1-5|TRBV6-1
CASSEVAGGIQPQHF
TGTGCCAGCAGTGAAGTCGCAGGGGGAATTCAGCCCCAGCATTTT
>-|once|TRBJ2-7|TRBV12-3/TRBV12-4
CASSLLHEQYF
TGTGCCAGCAGCCTCCTCCACGAGCAGTACTTC
>-|large|TRBJ2-7|TRBV4-1
CASSQESLPYEQYF
TGCGCCAGCAGCCAAGAATCCCTCCCCTACGAGCAGTACTTC
>TRBD1|-|TRBJ1-5|TRBV29-1
CSVVDRTSNQPQHF
TGCAGCGTTGTGGACAGGACTAGCAATCAGCCCCAGCATTTT
>-|large|TRBJ2-6|TRBV4-2
CASATGFGANVLTF
TGTGCCAGCGCGACGGGCTTTGGGGCCAACGTCCTGACTTTC
>-|large|TRBJ1-1|TRBV9
CASSVVRGNTEAFF
TGTGCCAGCAGCGTAGTCCGGGGGAACACTGAAGCTTTCTTT
>-|-|TRBJ1-6|TRBV4-2
CASSQELRPSGGHSPLHF
TGTGCCAGCAGCCAAGAATTGAGGCCTTCCGGGGGGCATTCACCCCTCCACTTT
>-|medium-sized|TRBJ2-7|TRBV12-3/TRBV12-4
CASSSFSIVRGPSSYEQYF
TGTGCCAGCAGTTCGTTTTCTATTGTCCGTGGGCCGAGCTCCTACGAGCAGTACTTC
>TRBD2|medium-sized|TRBJ2-1|TRBV29-1
CSVEIWAGGMNEQFF
TGCAGCGTTGAAATCTGGGCGGGAGGTATGAATGAGCAGTTCTTC
>-|large|TRBJ2-2|TRBV30
CAQSRRVAGELFF
TGTGCCCAATCAAGGCGGGTAGCCGGGGAGCTGTTTTTT
>-|medium-sized|TRBJ1-2|TRBV6-5
CASSYDGNYGYTF
TGTGCCAGCAGTTACGACGGCAACTATGGCTACACCTTC
>TRBD2|large|TRBJ2-5|TRBV7-2
CASSFAAGLRETQYF
TGTGCCAGCAGCTTCGCAGCGGGGCTGAGGGAGACCCAGTACTTC
>-|once|TRBJ2-5|TRBV7-6
CASSDLLGREETQYF
TGTGCCAGCAGCGACCTACTTGGCAGGGAAGAGACCCAGTACTTC
>TRBD1|large|TRBJ2-7|TRBV6-6
CASSRKSQGHSYEQYF
TGTGCCAGCAGTCGTAAGTCACAGGGGCACTCCTACGAGCAGTACTTC
>TRBD1|-|TRBJ2-3|TRBV5-6
CASSLSGGDTQYF
TGTGCCAGCAGCTTATCAGGGGGAGATACGCAGTATTTT
>TRBD1|medium-sized|TRBJ2-7|TRBV28
CASSLILGTGVATYEQYF
TGTGCCAGCAGTTTAATTTTGGGGACAGGGGTCGCAACCTACGAGCAGTACTTC
>-|medium-sized|TRBJ2-1|TRBV5-1
CASSPGTQYNEQFF
TGCGCCAGCAGCCCCGGGACACAGTACAATGAGCAGTTCTTC
>-|few|TRBJ1-2|TRBV4-2
CASSQEQTYGYTF
TGTGCCAGCAGCCAAGAACAAACCTATGGCTACACCTTC
>-|medium-sized|TRBJ2-2|TRBV7-9
CASSSQWGFVELFF
TGTGCCAGCAGCTCACAATGGGGTTTTGTGGAGCTGTTTTTT
>-|-|TRBJ1-4|TRBV10-3
CAISGQGPFATNEKLFF
TGTGCCATCAGTGGGCAGGGACCGTTTGCAACTAATGAAAAACTGTTTTTT
>-|medium-sized|TRBJ2-7|TRBV28
CASSLISQAGGYEQYF
TGTGCCAGCAGTTTAATATCACAGGCCGGAGGGTACGAGCAGTACTTC
>TRBD1|large|TRBJ1-3|TRBV5-6
CASRATGGRSGNTIYF
TGTGCCAGCAGAGCAACAGGGGGCCGCTCTGGAAACACCATATATTTT
>-|medium-sized|TRBJ1-5|TRBV7-8
CASSLDNGGNQPQHF
TGTGCCAGCAGCTTAGATAATGGGGGCAATCAGCCCCAGCATTTT